The following is a T cell receptor beta chain sequence with its context. Its specificity is unknown. The sample has other DNA sequences that encode this CDR3 too. This entry belongs to a study of cytomegalovirus exposure and HLA in healthy donors. Study details: Among the roughly 400 genotyped donors, 70% to 85% were placed in the Caucasian-associated ancestry cluster. Whole-study results and caveats: TCR beta V- and J-gene trimming was later associated with a missense DCLRE1C variant.

Germline V lookup: CDR1 MNHEY, CDR2 SMNVEV (reference sequence). V was clipped by 0 bases and J by 0 bases, with 9 bases between them. This CDR3 is 15 amino acids long. The PCR was carried out with 60 Vbeta primers and 13 Jbeta primers. The data were produced by immunoSEQ multiplex PCR, yet TCRdb's version contains in-frame clones alone and is incomplete. This table has approximately 100,000 clones, 60% to 80% appearing once. Source material: PBMCs. The chain carries TRBV27 and TRBJ2-7; the D gene is possibly TRBD1 (6 bases). This clonotype was obtained from a man in his fifties in good health and CMV-seropositive. This CDR3 is CASSLSTGSSYEQYF. The CDR3 nucleotides are TGTGCCAGCAGTTTATCGACAGGAAGCTCCTACGAGCAGTACTTC.